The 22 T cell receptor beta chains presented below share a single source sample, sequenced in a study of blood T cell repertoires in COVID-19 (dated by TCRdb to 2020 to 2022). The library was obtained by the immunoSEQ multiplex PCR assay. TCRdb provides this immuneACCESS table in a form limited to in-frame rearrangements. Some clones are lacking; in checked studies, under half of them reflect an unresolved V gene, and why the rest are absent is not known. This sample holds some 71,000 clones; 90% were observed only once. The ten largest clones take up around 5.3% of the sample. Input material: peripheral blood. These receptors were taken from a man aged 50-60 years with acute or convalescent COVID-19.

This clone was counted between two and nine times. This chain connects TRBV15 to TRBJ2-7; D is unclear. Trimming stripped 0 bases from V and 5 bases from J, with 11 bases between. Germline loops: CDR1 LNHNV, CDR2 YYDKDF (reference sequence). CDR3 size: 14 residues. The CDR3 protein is CATSREENLDEQYF. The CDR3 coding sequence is TGTGCCACCAGCAGAGAAGAGAACCTTGACGAGCAGTACTTC.

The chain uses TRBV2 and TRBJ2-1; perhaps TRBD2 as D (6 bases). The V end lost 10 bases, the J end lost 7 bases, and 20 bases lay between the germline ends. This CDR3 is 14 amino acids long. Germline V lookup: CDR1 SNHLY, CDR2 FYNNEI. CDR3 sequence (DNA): TGTGCCACACCCAATATAGCGGACCTTAATGAGCAGTTCTTC. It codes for CATPNIADLNEQFF.

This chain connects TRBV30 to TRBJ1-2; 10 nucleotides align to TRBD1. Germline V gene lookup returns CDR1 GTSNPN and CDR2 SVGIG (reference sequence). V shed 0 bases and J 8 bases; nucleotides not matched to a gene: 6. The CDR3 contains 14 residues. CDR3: CAWSVSDRGRGYTF. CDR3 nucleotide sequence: TGTGCCTGGAGTGTTTCAGACAGGGGGCGCGGCTACACCTTC.

CDR3 nucleotide sequence: TGTGCCAGCAGCATAAAACAGGGTATCTCACCCCTCCACTTT. This gives the protein CASSIKQGISPLHF. The V gene is TRBV5-4, the J gene TRBJ1-6; weak D call: TRBD1 (6 bases). Trimming took 4 bases from V and 10 from J, leaving 15 bases between them. The CDR3 contains 14 residues. Germline V gene sequence: CDR1 SGHNT, CDR2 YYREEE (reference sequence).

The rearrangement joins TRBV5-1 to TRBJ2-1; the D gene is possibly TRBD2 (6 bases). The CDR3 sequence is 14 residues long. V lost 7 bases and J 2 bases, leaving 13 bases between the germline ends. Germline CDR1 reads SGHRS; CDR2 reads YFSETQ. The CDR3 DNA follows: TGCGCCAGCGCACTTAGCGGAACCTACAATGAGCAGTTCTTC. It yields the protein CASALSGTYNEQFF.

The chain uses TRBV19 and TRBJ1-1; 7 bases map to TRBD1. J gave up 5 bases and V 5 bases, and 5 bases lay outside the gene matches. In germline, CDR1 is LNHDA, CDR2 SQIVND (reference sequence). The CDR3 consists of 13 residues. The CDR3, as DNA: TGTGCCAGTAGTGCAAACAGGGGAACTGAAGCTTTCTTT. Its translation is CASSANRGTEAFF.

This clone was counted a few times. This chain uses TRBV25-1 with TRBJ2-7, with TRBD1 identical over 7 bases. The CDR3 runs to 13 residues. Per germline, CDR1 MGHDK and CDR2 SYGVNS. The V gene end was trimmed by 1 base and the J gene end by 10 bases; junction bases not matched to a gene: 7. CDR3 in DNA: TGTGCCAGCAGTGAATGGGGACAGATAATCCAGTACTTC. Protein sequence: CASSEWGQIIQYF.

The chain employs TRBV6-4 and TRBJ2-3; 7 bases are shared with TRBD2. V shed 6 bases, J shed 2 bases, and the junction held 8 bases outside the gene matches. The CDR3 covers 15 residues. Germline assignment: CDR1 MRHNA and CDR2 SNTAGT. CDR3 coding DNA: TGTGCCAGCAGCCTTGGGAGGGCAGCCACAGATACGCAGTATTTT. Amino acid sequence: CASSLGRAATDTQYF.

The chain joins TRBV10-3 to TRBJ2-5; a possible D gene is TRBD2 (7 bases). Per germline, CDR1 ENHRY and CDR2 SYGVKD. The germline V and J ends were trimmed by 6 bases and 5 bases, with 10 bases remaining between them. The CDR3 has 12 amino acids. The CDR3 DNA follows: TGTGCCATCAGAGGGGGGGATGAGACCCAGTACTTC. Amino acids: CAIRGGDETQYF.

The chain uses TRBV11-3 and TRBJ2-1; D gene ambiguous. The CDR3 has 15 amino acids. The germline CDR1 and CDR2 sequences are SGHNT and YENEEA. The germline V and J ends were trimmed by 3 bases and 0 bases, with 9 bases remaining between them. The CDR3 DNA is TGTGCCAGCAGCTTCCGCTCGGGCTCCTACAATGAGCAGTTCTTC. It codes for CASSFRSGSYNEQFF.

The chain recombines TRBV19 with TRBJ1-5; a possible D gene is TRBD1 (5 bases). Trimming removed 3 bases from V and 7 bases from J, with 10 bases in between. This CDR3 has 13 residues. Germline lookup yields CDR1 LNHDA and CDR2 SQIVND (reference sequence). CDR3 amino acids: CASSMGGVQPQHF. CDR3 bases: TGTGCCAGTAGTATGGGAGGGGTACAGCCCCAGCATTTT.

The CDR3 DNA sequence: TGCGCCAGCAGCACCGGGGGACTAGCGGGAGTAGAAGAGCAGTTCTTC. Residues: CASSTGGLAGVEEQFF. The V call is TRBV5-1, the J call TRBJ2-1, with 14 positions matching TRBD2. Germline CDR1 reads SGHRS; CDR2 reads YFSETQ. Trimming removed 4 bases from V and 10 bases from J; junction bases left unmatched: 10. The CDR3 length is 16 residues.

CDR3 in DNA: TGTGCCAGCAGCTTAGGGGGGGGGAACACTGAAGCTTTCTTT. Its protein product is CASSLGGGNTEAFF. V gene TRBV11-2 combines with J gene TRBJ1-1; D might be TRBD1 (5 bases). Trimming stripped 1 base from V and 1 base from J, with 7 bases between. Germline V gives CDR1 SGHAT, CDR2 FQNNGV. The CDR3 contains 14 residues.

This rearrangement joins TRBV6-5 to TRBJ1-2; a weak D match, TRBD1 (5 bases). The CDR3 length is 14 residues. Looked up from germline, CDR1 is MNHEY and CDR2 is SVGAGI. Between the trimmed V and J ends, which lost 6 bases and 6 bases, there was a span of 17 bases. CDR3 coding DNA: TGTGCCAGCAGCCCCGGCAGGGTCAGTCATGGCTACACCTTC. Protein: CASSPGRVSHGYTF.

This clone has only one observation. CDR3 DNA sequence: TGTGCCATCAGTGAGTCGGGACTAGCGGAGCAGTACTTC. Its protein product is CAISESGLAEQYF. The gene calls are TRBV10-3 and TRBJ2-7, with 10 bases that match TRBD2. The CDR3 has 13 residues. Germline assignment: CDR1 ENHRY and CDR2 SYGVKD. V lost 0 bases to trimming and J lost 7 bases; unmatched junction nucleotides: 0.

CDR3 in amino acids: CASSTTSGSSNEQFF. The CDR3 nucleotides read TGTGCCAGCAGCACGACTAGCGGGAGCTCAAATGAGCAGTTCTTC. The rearrangement links TRBV11-3 to TRBJ2-1; 12 nucleotides line up with TRBD2. J was trimmed by 7 bases and V by 5 bases; bases with no gene match: 6. Germline V lookup: CDR1 SGHNT, CDR2 YENEEA. The CDR3 covers 15 residues.

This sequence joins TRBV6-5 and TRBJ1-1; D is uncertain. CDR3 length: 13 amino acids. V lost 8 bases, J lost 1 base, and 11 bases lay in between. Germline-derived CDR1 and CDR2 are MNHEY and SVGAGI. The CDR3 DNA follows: TGTGCCAGCTCATCGCGGGGGAACACTGAAGCTTTCTTT. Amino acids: CASSSRGNTEAFF.

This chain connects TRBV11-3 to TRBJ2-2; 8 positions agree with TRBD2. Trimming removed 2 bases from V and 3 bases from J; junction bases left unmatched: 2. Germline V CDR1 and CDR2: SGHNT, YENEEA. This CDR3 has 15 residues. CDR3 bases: TGTGCCAGCAGCTTATGGCGGGAGGACACCGGGGAGCTGTTTTTT. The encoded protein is CASSLWREDTGELFF.

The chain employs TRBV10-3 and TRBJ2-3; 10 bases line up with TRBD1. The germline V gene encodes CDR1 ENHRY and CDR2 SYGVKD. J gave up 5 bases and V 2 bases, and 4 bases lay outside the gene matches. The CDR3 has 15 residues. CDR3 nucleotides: TGTGCCATCAGTGAGGGGGACAGGGGAATAGATACGCAGTATTTT. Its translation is CAISEGDRGIDTQYF.

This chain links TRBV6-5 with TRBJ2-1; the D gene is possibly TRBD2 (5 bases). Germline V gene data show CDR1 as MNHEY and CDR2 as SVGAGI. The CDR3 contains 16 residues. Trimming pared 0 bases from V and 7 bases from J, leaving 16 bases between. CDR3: CASSYSPSAGLNEQFF. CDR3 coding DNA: TGTGCCAGCAGTTACTCGCCTTCCGCGGGCTTAAATGAGCAGTTCTTC.

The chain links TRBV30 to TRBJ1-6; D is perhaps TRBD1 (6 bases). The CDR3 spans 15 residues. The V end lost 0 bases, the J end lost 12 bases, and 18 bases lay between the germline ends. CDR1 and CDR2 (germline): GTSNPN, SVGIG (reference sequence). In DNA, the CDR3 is TGTGCCTGGAGTGTACCTGGGACAACCCAATTACCCCTCCACTTT. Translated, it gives CAWSVPGTTQLPLHF.

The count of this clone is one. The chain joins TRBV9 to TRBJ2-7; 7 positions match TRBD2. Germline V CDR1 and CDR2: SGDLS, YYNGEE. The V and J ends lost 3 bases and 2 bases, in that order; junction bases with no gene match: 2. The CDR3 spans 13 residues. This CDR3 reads CASSAAGAYEQYF. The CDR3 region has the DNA TGTGCCAGCAGCGCCGCGGGGGCCTACGAGCAGTACTTC.